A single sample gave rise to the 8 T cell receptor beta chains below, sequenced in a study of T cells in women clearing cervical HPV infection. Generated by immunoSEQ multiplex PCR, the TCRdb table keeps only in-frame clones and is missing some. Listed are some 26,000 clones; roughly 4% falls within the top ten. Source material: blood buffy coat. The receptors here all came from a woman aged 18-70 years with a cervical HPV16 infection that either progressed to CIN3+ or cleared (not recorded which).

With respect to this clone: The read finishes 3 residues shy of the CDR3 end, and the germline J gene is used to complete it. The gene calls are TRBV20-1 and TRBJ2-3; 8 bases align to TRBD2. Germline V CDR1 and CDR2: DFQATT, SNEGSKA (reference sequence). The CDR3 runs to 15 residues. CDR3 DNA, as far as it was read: TGCAGTGCTAGAGATGAACTAGCGGTGCAAGAGACG. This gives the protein CSARDELAVQET. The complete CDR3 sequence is CSARDELAVQETQYF.

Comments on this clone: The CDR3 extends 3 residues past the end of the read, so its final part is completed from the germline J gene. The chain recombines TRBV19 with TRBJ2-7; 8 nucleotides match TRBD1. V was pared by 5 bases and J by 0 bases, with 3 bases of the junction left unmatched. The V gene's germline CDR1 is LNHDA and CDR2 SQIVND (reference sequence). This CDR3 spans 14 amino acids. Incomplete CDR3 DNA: TGTGCCAGTAGTCCGGGACAGGCCTCCTACGAG. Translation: CASSPGQASYE. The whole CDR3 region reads CASSPGQASYEQYF.

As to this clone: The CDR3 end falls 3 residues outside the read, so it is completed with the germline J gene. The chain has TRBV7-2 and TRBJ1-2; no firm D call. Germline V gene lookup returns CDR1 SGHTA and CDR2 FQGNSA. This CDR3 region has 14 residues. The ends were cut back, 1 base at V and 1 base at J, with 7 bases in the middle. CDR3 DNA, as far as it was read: TGTGCCAGCAGCTTAGGGCACGTTAACTATGGC. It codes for CASSLGHVNYG. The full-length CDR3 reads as CASSLGHVNYGYTF.

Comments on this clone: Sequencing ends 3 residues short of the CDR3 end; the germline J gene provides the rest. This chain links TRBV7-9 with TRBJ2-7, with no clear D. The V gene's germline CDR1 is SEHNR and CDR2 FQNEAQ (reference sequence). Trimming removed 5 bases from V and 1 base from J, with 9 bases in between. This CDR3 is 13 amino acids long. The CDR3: CASSPPQSYEQYF. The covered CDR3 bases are TGTGCCAGCAGCCCCCCACAGTCCTACGAG.

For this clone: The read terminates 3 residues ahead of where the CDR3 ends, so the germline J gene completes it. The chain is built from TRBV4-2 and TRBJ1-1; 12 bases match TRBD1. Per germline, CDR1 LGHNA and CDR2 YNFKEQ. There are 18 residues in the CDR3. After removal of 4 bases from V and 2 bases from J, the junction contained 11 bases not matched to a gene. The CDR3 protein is CASSPLPGQGADNTEAFF. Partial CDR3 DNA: TGTGCCAGCAGCCCGCTCCCGGGACAGGGGGCAGACAACACTGAA.

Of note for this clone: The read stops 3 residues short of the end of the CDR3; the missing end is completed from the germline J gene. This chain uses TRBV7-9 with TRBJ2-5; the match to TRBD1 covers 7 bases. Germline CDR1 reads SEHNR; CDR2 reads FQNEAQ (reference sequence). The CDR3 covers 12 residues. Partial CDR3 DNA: TGTGCCAGCAGCTCCGACAGGGCTACC. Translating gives CASSSDRAT. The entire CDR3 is CASSSDRATQYF.

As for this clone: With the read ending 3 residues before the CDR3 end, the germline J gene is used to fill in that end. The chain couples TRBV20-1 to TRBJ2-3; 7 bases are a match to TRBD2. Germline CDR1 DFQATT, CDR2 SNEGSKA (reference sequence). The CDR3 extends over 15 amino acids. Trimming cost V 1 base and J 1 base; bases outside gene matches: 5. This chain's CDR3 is CSARVAGDRTDTQYF. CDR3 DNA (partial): TGCAGTGCTAGAGTTGCGGGGGACCGCACAGATACG.

The covered CDR3 bases are TGTGCCAGCAGTTTAGCCGGCGGCGGGACTGAA. Translated, it gives CASSLAGGGTE. The whole CDR3 reads CASSLAGGGTEAFF. This rearrangement joins TRBV12-3 or TRBV12-4 to TRBJ1-1; unclear D gene. The missing CDR3 end, 3 residues past where the read stops, is filled in from the germline J gene. The ends were cut back, 0 bases at V and 5 bases at J, with 10 bases in the middle. The CDR3 sequence is 14 residues long.